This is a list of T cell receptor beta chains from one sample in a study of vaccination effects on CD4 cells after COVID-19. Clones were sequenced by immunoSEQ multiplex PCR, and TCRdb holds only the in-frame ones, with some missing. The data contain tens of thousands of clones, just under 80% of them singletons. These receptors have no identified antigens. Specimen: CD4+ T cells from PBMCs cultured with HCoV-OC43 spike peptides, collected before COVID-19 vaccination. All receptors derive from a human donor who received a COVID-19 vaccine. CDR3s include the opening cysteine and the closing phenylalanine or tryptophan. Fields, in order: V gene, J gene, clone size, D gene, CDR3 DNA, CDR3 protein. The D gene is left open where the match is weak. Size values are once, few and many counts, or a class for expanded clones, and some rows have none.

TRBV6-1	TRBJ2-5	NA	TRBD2	TGTGCCAGCAGTGACGGACTAGCGGGGGGGCAAGAGACCCAGTACTTC	CASSDGLAGGQETQYF
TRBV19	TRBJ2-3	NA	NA	TGTGCCAGTAGTATTGGACAGTATATCACAGATACGCAGTATTTT	CASSIGQYITDTQYF
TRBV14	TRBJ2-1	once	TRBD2	TGTGCCAGCAGCCTCTACTCTAGCGGGGGGTTCAATGAGCAGTTCTTC	CASSLYSSGGFNEQFF
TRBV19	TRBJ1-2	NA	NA	TGTGCCAGTAGCCCCGGTCCCTATGGCTACACCTTC	CASSPGPYGYTF
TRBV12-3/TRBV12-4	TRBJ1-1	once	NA	TGTGCCAGCAGTAGATCCAACACTGAAGCTTTCTTT	CASSRSNTEAFF
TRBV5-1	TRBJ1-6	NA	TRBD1	TGCGCCAGCAGCTTGGTTCAGGGGGCATCACCCCTCCACTTT	CASSLVQGASPLHF
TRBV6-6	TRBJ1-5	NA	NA	TGTGCCAGCACCCTCGGTGGGATTGGGAAGCCCCAGCATTTT	CASTLGGIGKPQHF
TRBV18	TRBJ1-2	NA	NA	TGTGCCAGCTCACCAAGGGACATCGACTACACCTTC	CASSPRDIDYTF
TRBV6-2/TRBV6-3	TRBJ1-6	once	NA	TGTGCCAGCAGTTGGACAGCCTCCTATAATTCACCCCTCCACTTT	CASSWTASYNSPLHF
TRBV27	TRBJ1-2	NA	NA	TGTGCCAGCAGTTTTTCGGGGGATGGCTACACCTTC	CASSFSGDGYTF
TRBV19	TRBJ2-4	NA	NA	TGTGCCAGTAGTCTCAGACAGGTTTTTGGGGAAAACATTCAGTACTTC	CASSLRQVFGENIQYF
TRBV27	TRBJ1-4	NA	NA	TGTGCCAGCAGTCCTCGACACCCTGGTACTGAAAAACTGTTTTTT	CASSPRHPGTEKLFF
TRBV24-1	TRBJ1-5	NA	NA	TGTGCCACCAGTCTTGCCGGGACTCTTCAGCCCCAGCATTTT	CATSLAGTLQPQHF
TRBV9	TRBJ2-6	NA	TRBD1	TGTGCCAGCGACAGGGCTGGGGCCAACGTCCTGACTTTC	CASDRAGANVLTF
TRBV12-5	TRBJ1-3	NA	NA	TGTGCTAGTGGTTTGATATATACCGGGACACTTTACACCATATATTTT	CASGLIYTGTLYTIYF
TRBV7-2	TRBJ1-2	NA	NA	TGTGCCAGCAGCCGTCGGGGGGAAACTGGCTACACCTTC	CASSRRGETGYTF
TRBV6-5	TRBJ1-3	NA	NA	TGTGCCAGCACTAAAACGGGTGTCTTTGGAAACACCATATATTTT	CASTKTGVFGNTIYF
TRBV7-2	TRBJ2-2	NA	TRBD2	TGTGCCAGCAGCTTACTACGGGGAGGGGCCGGGGAGCTGTTTTTT	CASSLLRGGAGELFF
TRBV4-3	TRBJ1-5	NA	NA	TGCGCCAGCAGCCAAGCTGCCAGCAGTAGCAATCAGCCCCAGCATTTT	CASSQAASSSNQPQHF
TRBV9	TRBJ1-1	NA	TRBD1	TGTGCCAGCAGCTGGGGGACAGGGGGCACTGAAGCTTTCTTT	CASSWGTGGTEAFF
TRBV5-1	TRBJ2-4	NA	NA	TGCGCCAGCAGCTTGGCCCTGTTGCAGGACATTCAGTACTTC	CASSLALLQDIQYF
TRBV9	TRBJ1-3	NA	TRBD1	TGTGCCAGCAGCGACCCGCACAGGGGTTCTGGAAACACCATATATTTT	CASSDPHRGSGNTIYF
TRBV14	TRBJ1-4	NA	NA	TGTGCCAGCAGGCGAGGGCTCTCAACTAATGAAAAACTGTTTTTT	CASRRGLSTNEKLFF
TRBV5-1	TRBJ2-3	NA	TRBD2	TGCGCCAGCAGCTTGTTCCCCCCCGGACTAGCGGGGGGAACGGGCACAGATACGCAGTATTTT	CASSLFPPGLAGGTGTDTQYF
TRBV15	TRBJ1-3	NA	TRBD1	TGTGCCACCAGCAGACCTGGGACAGGGGCAAAGAACACCATATATTTT	CATSRPGTGAKNTIYF
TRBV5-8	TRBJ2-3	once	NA	TGTGCCAGCCCCCAGGCGGTATTTTCTAGCACAGATACGCAGTATTTT	CASPQAVFSSTDTQYF
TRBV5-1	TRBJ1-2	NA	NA	TGCGCCAGCAGCTTAAAAGACGGAGACTATGGCTACACCTTC	CASSLKDGDYGYTF
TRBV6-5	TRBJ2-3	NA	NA	TGTGCCAGCACGGCCCTAGGCAGGGCTTCAGATACGCAGTATTTT	CASTALGRASDTQYF
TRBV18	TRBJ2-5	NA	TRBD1	TGTGCCAGCTCACCTCGGACAGGGGGCGAGACCCAGTACTTC	CASSPRTGGETQYF
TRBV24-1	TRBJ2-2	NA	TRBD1	TGTGCCACCAGTGATTTGGCGGGGACAGGTTCGATCGGGGAGCTGTTTTTT	CATSDLAGTGSIGELFF
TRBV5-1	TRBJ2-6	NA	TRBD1	TGCGCCAGCAGCCTGACAGGGCTTGGAGGGGCCAACGTCCTGACTTTC	CASSLTGLGGANVLTF
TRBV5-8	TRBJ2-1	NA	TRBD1	TGTGCCAGCACTCGTTACACAGGGGGCAGTGGGAACAATGAGCAGTTCTTC	CASTRYTGGSGNNEQFF
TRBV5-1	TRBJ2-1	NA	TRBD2	TGCGCCAGCAGCTCGGGACTAGCGGGGGTTAATGAGCAGTTCTTC	CASSSGLAGVNEQFF
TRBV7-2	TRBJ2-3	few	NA	TGTGCCAGCAGCTTTGGGGGGGGGCTCGCAGATACGCAGTATTTT	CASSFGGGLADTQYF
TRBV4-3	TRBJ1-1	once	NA	TGCGCCAGCAGCCAAGGTCTCACGAACACTGAAGCTTTCTTT	CASSQGLTNTEAFF